This TCR beta chain derives from a study of blood T cell repertoires in COVID-19. Study background: T cells, B-cell-depleted T cells, or PBMCs supplied cDNA or gDNA.

Produced via immunoSEQ multiplex PCR; TCRdb's table is partial and in-frame only. The data contain 200,000 to 250,000 clones, roughly 76% of them seen just once; the ten biggest clones take up approximately 5%. This clone was seen only once. This CDR3 has 13 residues. V was cut by 3 bases and J by 0 bases, with 4 bases left in between. Looked up from germline, CDR1 is SGHRS and CDR2 is YFSETQ. The sequenced sample consisted of peripheral blood. The source is a human donor in a cohort sampled during active COVID-19. The gene calls are TRBV5-1 and TRBJ2-1; the D is unclear. CDR3 residues: CASSSGSYNEQFF. The CDR3 DNA is TGCGCCAGCAGCTCCGGCTCCTACAATGAGCAGTTCTTC.